This TCR beta chain was profiled in a study of T cell changes during pregnancy in multiple sclerosis. This CDR3 contains 17 residues. The germline V gene encodes CDR1 LNHDA and CDR2 SQIVND (reference sequence). V was cut by 6 bases and J by 1 base, with 18 bases left in between. Sequencing was performed with immunoSEQ multiplex PCR; in TCRdb, only in-frame clones are kept and a portion is missing. This sample yields approximately 32,000 clones, of which 80% to 90% are seen a single time; 8% to 11% belongs to the top ten. Sequences were derived from CD8+ T cells from peripheral blood mononuclear cells, sampled in the second trimester of pregnancy. This TCR derives from a female donor with multiple sclerosis, enrolled in a pregnancy study. V gene TRBV19 combines with J gene TRBJ2-2; weak D call: TRBD1 (7 bases). CDR3 coding DNA: TGTGCCAGTAGATACCGATCGGGGGACAGGAACACCGGGGAGCTGTTTTTT. This encodes CASRYRSGDRNTGELFF. Full variable domain (rest looked up from reference TRBV19 and TRBJ2-2): DGGITQSPKYLFRKEGQNVTLSCEQNLNHDAMYWYRQDPGQGLRLIYYSQIVNDFQKGDIAEGYSVSREKKESFPLTVTSAQKNPTAFYLCASRYRSGDRNTGELFFGEGSRLTVL.